Following are 7 T cell receptor beta chains from one sample sequenced in a study of cytomegalovirus exposure and HLA in healthy donors (dated by TCRdb to the late 2010s). The method behind the library was the immunoSEQ multiplex PCR assay. The multiplex PCR relied on a mix of 60 forward primers for TCR Vbeta segments and 13 reverse primers for TCR Jbeta segments. What TCRdb holds here is the immuneACCESS table cut down to in-frame rearrangements. Part of the clones is not present; checked against another copy, under half of the missing clones reflect an unresolved V gene, and the others are unexplained. This sample gives more than 150,000 clones in total; more than 80% of them show up just once. The biggest ten clones account for under 0.75% of the sample. Sequenced sample: PBMCs. These receptors originate from a boy aged 10-17 years in good health and CMV-seronegative.

This clone was seen a few times. The CDR3 protein is CASSFRNRGAGYTF. For the CDR3, the DNA is TGTGCCAGCAGCTTCCGCAACAGGGGGGCCGGCTACACCTTC. The genes are TRBV7-2 and TRBJ1-2; TRBD1 matches at 8 bases. The CDR3 sequence is 14 residues long. CDR1 is SGHTA and CDR2 is FQGNSA in the germline V gene. V was pared by 3 bases and J by 8 bases, with 8 bases of the junction left unmatched.

V and J are TRBV18 and TRBJ1-1; TRBD1 matches at 9 bases. Germline assignment: CDR1 KGHSH and CDR2 LQKENI. V lost 2 bases to trimming and J lost 7 bases; unmatched junction nucleotides: 5. The CDR3 is 14 residues long. The CDR3 protein is CASSPRDRVIEAFF. In DNA form, the CDR3 reads TGTGCCAGCTCACCAAGGGACAGGGTTATTGAAGCTTTCTTT. The variable domain in full, completed from reference TRBV18 and TRBJ1-1, reads NAGVMQNPRHLVRRRGQEARLRCSPMKGHSHVYWYRQLPEEGLKFMVYLQKENIIDESGMPKERFSAEFPKEGPSILRIQQVVRGDSAAYFCASSPRDRVIEAFFGQGTRLTVV.

This rearrangement joins TRBV6-6 to TRBJ1-3; 9 bases line up with TRBD1. The CDR3 consists of 16 residues. V shed 0 bases, J shed 3 bases, and the junction held 3 bases outside the gene matches. Germline CDR1 and CDR2: MNHNY and SVGAGI (reference sequence). The CDR3 DNA follows: TGTGCCAGCAGTTACTCGACAGGGGGTATTGGAAACACCATATATTTT. This gives the protein CASSYSTGGIGNTIYF.

This chain uses TRBV10-3 with TRBJ2-5; TRBD1 agrees at 12 bases. The DNA matches TRBJ2-7 better at its end, which makes the J call doubtful. The V gene's germline CDR1 is ENHRY and CDR2 SYGVKD. This CDR3 has 17 amino acids. The CDR3 is CARWDRGPNESSYEQYF. Written as DNA, the CDR3 is TGTGCCAGATGGGACAGGGGGCCAAACGAAAGCTCCTACGAGCAGTACTTC.

This clone was detected only a few times. The chain couples TRBV5-4 to TRBJ2-1; D possibly corresponds to TRBD2 (5 bases). Germline values: CDR1 SGHNT, CDR2 YYREEE (reference sequence). The V gene lost 5 bases and the J gene lost 10 bases, with 16 bases spanning the gap. This CDR3 is built from 13 residues. In nucleotides, the CDR3 is TGTGCCAGCAGATCGGACCTAGAGCGGGAGCAGTTCTTC. Translating it yields CASRSDLEREQFF.

The V gene is TRBV6-6, the J gene TRBJ1-3, with 7 bases aligning to TRBD1. Trimming removed 11 bases from V and 0 bases from J; junction bases left unmatched: 7. The CDR3 consists of 14 residues. Germline V gives CDR1 MNHNY, CDR2 SVGAGI (reference sequence). Written as DNA, the CDR3 is TGTGCCGGTAGGGACAGCTCCTCTGGAAACACCATATATTTT. Translating it yields CAGRDSSSGNTIYF.

V is TRBV6-5 and J is TRBJ2-5; 8 nucleotides agree with TRBD2. V lost 6 bases and J lost 4; bases outside the gene matches: 4. Germline V gene data show CDR1 as MNHEY and CDR2 as SVGAGI. The CDR3 consists of 13 residues. The CDR3 coding sequence is TGTGCCAGCAGCCCGGGGGGGAGAGAGACCCAGTACTTC. Translation: CASSPGGRETQYF.